The clone carrying this TCR beta chain was seen many times. As yet, its antigen is unknown. The record originates from a study of early T cells in non-severe SARS-CoV-2 infection. As for the study in general: Bulk RNA from unsorted whole blood was sequenced; chains were unpaired. General observations from the study: The VDJdb matching leaned toward anti-spike CD8 responses and overlooked private and CD4 specificities.

The germline gives CDR1 LNHNV, CDR2 YYDKDF (reference sequence). J lost 4 bases, V lost 3 bases, and 5 bases had no gene match. CDR3 size: 15 residues. Tagging with unique molecular identifiers was applied to individual cDNA molecules. TCRdb independently ran MiXCR on the 5' RACE reads; one entry per CDR3 protein. The table includes tens of thousands of distinct CDR3 sequences, around 8.9% detected once. The chain combines TRBV15 with TRBJ1-4, with 7 positions matching TRBD1. The sequenced sample was whole blood. This sequence originates from an adult who was a healthcare worker with PCR-confirmed SARS-CoV-2 infection or an uninfected control (not recorded which). The CDR3 sequence is CATSSSGGSNEKLFF. The CDR3 DNA is TGTGCCACCAGCAGTTCAGGGGGAAGTAATGAAAAACTGTTTTTT. The full variable domain, in which reference TRBV15 and TRBJ1-4 provide the parts outside the CDR3, is DAMVIQNPRYQVTQFGKPVTLSCSQTLNHNVMYWYQQKSSQAPKLLFHYYDKDFNNEADTPDNFQSRRPNTSFCFLDIRSPGLGDTAMYLCATSSSGGSNEKLFFGSGTQLSVL.